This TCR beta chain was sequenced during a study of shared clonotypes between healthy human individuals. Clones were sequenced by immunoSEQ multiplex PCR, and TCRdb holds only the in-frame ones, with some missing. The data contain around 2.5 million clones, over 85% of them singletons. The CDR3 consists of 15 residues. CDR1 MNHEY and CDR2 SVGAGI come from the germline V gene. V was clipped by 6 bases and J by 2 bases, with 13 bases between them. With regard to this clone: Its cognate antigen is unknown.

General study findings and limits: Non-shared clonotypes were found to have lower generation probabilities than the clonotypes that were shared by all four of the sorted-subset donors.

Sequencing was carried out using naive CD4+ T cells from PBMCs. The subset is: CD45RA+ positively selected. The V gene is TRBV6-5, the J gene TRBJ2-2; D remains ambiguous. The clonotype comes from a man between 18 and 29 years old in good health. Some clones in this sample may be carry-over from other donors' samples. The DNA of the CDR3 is TGTGCCAGCAGACTACAGAGTACTAACACCGGGGAGCTGTTTTTT. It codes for CASRLQSTNTGELFF.